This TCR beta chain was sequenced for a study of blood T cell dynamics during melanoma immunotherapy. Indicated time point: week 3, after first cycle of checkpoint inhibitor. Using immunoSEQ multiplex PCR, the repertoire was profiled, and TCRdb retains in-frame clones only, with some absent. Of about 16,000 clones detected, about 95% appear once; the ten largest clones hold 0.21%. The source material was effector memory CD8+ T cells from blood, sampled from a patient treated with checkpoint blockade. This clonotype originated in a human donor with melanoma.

CDR3 protein: CASRGGAWTEAFF. CDR3 nucleotides: TGTGCCAGTCGGGGGGGGGCGTGGACTGAAGCTTTCTTT. The chain joins TRBV19 to TRBJ1-1, with a weak D call TRBD1 (6 bases). Trimming shortened V by 8 bases and J by 5 bases, and 15 bases separated the two germline ends. This CDR3 spans 13 amino acids. Germline V gene lookup returns CDR1 LNHDA and CDR2 SQIVND (reference sequence).